The rows below give T cell receptor beta chains drawn from one sample of a study of blood T cell repertoires in COVID-19. Assay used: immunoSEQ multiplex PCR; TCRdb lists only in-frame clones, some missing. The table records about 69,000 clones, roughly 80% of them present only once. The sequenced sample was peripheral blood. Receptor source: a human donor in a cohort sampled during active COVID-19. CDR3s include the opening cysteine and the closing phenylalanine or tryptophan. D genes are given only for firm matches. Not every row has a clone size; where given, it reads once, few, many or a size class.

j_gene | v_gene | abundance | d_gene | CDR3nt | CDR3aa
TRBJ2-2 | TRBV3-1/TRBV3-2 | . | TRBD1 | TGTGCCAGCAGCCCGGGACAGCACACCGGGGAGCTGTTTTTT | CASSPGQHTGELFF
TRBJ1-3 | TRBV21-1 | . | . | TGTGCCAGCAGCAAATGGCGGGGGGGAACTTCTGGAAACACCATATATTTT | CASSKWRGGTSGNTIYF
TRBJ2-7 | TRBV6-4 | . | . | TGTGCCAGCAGCCTGGGCCCCTCCTACGAGCAGTACTTC | CASSLGPSYEQYF
TRBJ1-4 | TRBV5-6 | . | TRBD1 | TGTGCCAGCAGCTTAAAGGGGACAGGCTATGCAACTAATGAAAAACTGTTTTTT | CASSLKGTGYATNEKLFF
TRBJ2-1 | TRBV19 | . | . | TGTGCCAGTAACGCACGGGGTAGGATTGAGCAGTTCTTC | CASNARGRIEQFF
TRBJ2-3 | TRBV7-7 | . | TRBD2 | TGTGCTAGCAGCTTAGGGGGTAGCGGGGGCGATACGCAGTATTTT | CASSLGGSGGDTQYF
TRBJ2-7 | TRBV23-1 | . | . | TGCGCCAGCAGTCCGGAGATGAGTGGCGAGCAGTACTTC | CASSPEMSGEQYF
TRBJ2-7 | TRBV18 | once | TRBD1 | TGTGCCAGCTCACCGGGACAGGACTCCTCCTACGAGCAGTACTTC | CASSPGQDSSYEQYF
TRBJ2-3 | TRBV11-2 | . | TRBD1 | TGTGCCAGCAGCCAAAAACAGGGGGCGATGCCAGATACGCAGTATTTT | CASSQKQGAMPDTQYF
TRBJ1-1 | TRBV9 | . | . | TGTGCCAGCTTAGGACAGACTGAAGCTTTCTTT | CASLGQTEAFF